This is a list of T cell receptor beta chains from one sample in a study of response to subunit inactivated influenza vaccine. TCRdb reprocessed the RT-PCR reads with MiXCR, giving one entry per CDR3 protein. The profile shows hundreds of thousands of distinct CDR3 sequences, 12% of them singletons. Sequencing used PBMCs from blood, obtained on the day of vaccination. These receptors were obtained from a man aged 50-60 years who received an inactivated influenza vaccine. CDR3s include the opening cysteine and the closing phenylalanine or tryptophan. A D gene is named only where the DNA matches it firmly. Clone size, where shown, is once, few, many, or a class for clones that have expanded.

CDR3	DNA	D	V	J	size
CASSYSGAARQGGYEQYF	TGTGCCAGCAGTTACTCCGGCGCGGCGCGACAGGGGGGGTACGAGCAGTACTTC	TRBD1	TRBV6-5	TRBJ2-7	NA
CASSLGSTAQYF	TGTGCCAGCAGCTTAGGGAGCACCGCGCAGTATTTT	NA	TRBV11-2	TRBJ2-3	few
CASGAEGFDEQYF	TGTGCCAGTGGGGCCGAGGGTTTCGACGAGCAGTACTTC	NA	TRBV2	TRBJ2-7	few
CASKQGAETQYF	TGTGCCAGCAAACAGGGGGCCGAGACCCAGTACTTC	TRBD1	TRBV12-3/TRBV12-4	TRBJ2-5	few
CSARGGSNNEQFF	TGCAGTGCTAGAGGCGGGAGCAACAATGAGCAGTTCTTC	TRBD2	TRBV20-1	TRBJ2-1	many
CASSLNQGGYEQYF	TGTGCCAGCAGTTTAAATCAGGGGGGCTACGAGCAGTACTTC	NA	TRBV27	TRBJ2-7	few
CSALAANQETQYF	TGCAGTGCCCTAGCGGCAAACCAAGAGACCCAGTACTTC	TRBD2	TRBV20-1	TRBJ2-5	NA
CASSLTRNEQFF	TGTGCCAGCAGCTTGACTAGGAATGAGCAGTTCTTC	NA	TRBV7-6	TRBJ2-1	many
CASSLGAAQAYEQYF	TGTGCCAGCAGTTTAGGGGCAGCGCAGGCCTACGAGCAGTACTTC	NA	TRBV12-3/TRBV12-4	TRBJ2-7	many
CASSTTDRVGNTIYF	TGTGCCAGCAGCACCACGGACAGGGTGGGAAACACCATATATTTT	TRBD1	TRBV7-6	TRBJ1-3	few
CASSLGWDIQYF	TGTGCCAGCAGCCTGGGTTGGGACATTCAGTACTTC	NA	TRBV7-2	TRBJ2-4	NA
CSARELSGTGGPEQYF	TGCAGTGCTAGGGAATTATCGGGGACAGGGGGCCCGGAGCAGTACTTC	TRBD1	TRBV20-1	TRBJ2-7	few
CSASTQNEKLFF	TGCAGTGCTAGCACTCAGAATGAAAAACTGTTTTTT	NA	TRBV20-1	TRBJ1-4	few
CATGGRGRGGTDTQYF	TGTGCCACCGGAGGACGCGGGCGGGGGGGCACAGATACGCAGTATTTT	TRBD2	TRBV15	TRBJ2-3	NA